Listed here are 27 T cell receptor beta chains from one sample, sequenced in a study of T cells expressing NK-cell markers. With the 5' RACE reads reprocessed, TCRdb shows one record per CDR3 protein and no DNA. This specimen shows under 600,000 distinct CDR3 sequences; the ten leading clones hold around 1.4%. Sequenced input: blood T cells: a sorted CD56 or NKG2C T cell subset, CD4+ or CD8+ T cells, or bulk PBMC T cells (not recorded which). These receptors originate from a woman aged 50 to 60 in good health.

The chain has TRBV11-2 and TRBJ2-1; TCRdb's D gene call, TRBD2, goes unchecked for lack of DNA. Per the germline V gene, CDR1 is SGHAT and CDR2 is FQNNGV. The CDR3 runs to 18 residues. CDR3 region: CASSNPLAGLSSYNEQFF. Drawing the rest from reference TRBV11-2 and TRBJ2-1, the complete variable domain is EAGVAQSPRYKIIEKRQSVAFWCNPISGHATLYWYQQILGQGPKLLIQFQNNGVVDDSQLPKDRFSAERLKGVDSTLKIQPAKLEDSAVYLCASSNPLAGLSSYNEQFFGPGTRLTVL.

The rearrangement uses TRBV29-1 and TRBJ2-1; with no DNA, the TCRdb D assignment of TRBD1 cannot be verified. The CDR3 has 12 amino acids. The germline V gene encodes CDR1 SQVTM and CDR2 ANQGSEA. CDR3 sequence: CSPSGGRNEQFF.

The J gene is TRBJ2-3, the V gene TRBV20-1. Germline CDR1 is DFQATT and CDR2 is SNEGSKA (reference sequence). The CDR3 covers 15 residues. The CDR3: CSARDRLASADTQYF.

This rearrangement joins TRBV16 to TRBJ1-2; TCRdb's D gene call, TRBD1, goes unchecked for lack of DNA. The CDR3 runs to 13 residues. Germline V gives CDR1 KGHSY, CDR2 FQNENV. Here the CDR3 reads CASSQDMNYGYTF.

This sequence joins TRBV9 and TRBJ1-3. Per the germline V gene, CDR1 is SGDLS and CDR2 is YYNGEE. The length of the CDR3 is 12 residues. CDR3 in amino acids: CASSVVGDTIYF. Combining the CDR3 with reference TRBV9 and TRBJ1-3 gives the whole variable domain DSGVTQTPKHLITATGQRVTLRCSPRSGDLSVYWYQQSLDQGLQFLIQYYNGEERAKGNILERFSAQQFPDLHSELNLSSLELGDSALYFCASSVVGDTIYFGEGSWLTVV.

V is TRBV7-2 and J is TRBJ2-1; TCRdb indicates TRBD2, and absent DNA this call remains unverified. The CDR3 runs 17 residues. CDR1 and CDR2 (germline): SGHTA, FQGNSA. This chain's CDR3 is CASSLDSGTSGENEQFF.

The chain recombines TRBV5-5 with TRBJ2-7; the D call of TRBD1 rests on TCRdb alone, since no DNA is present to check it. The germline V gene has CDR1 SGHKS and CDR2 YYEKEE (reference sequence). The CDR3 extends over 16 amino acids. The CDR3: CASSFFAGDPSSEQYF.

This chain uses TRBV10-3 with TRBJ2-3. Germline V gives CDR1 ENHRY, CDR2 SYGVKD. The CDR3 length is 16 residues. This chain's CDR3 is CAISESTSSGTDTQYF.

V is TRBV6-5 and J is TRBJ2-1. From germline, CDR1 is MNHEY and CDR2 SVGAGI. CDR3 length: 15 amino acids. CDR3: CASSPDSSSYNEQFF.

The chain uses TRBV20-1 and TRBJ2-1; the D call of TRBD2 rests on TCRdb alone, since no DNA is present to check it. Germline V gene lookup returns CDR1 DFQATT and CDR2 SNEGSKA (reference sequence). The CDR3 has 15 residues. The CDR3 is CSARGAGTSLNEQFF.

This chain connects TRBV11-2 to TRBJ2-2; TCRdb designates TRBD2, a call that cannot be tested without DNA. The CDR3 contains 20 residues. Germline V lookup: CDR1 SGHAT, CDR2 FQNNGV. CDR3 sequence reads: CASSLDRGSTSGRLTGELFF.

This chain connects TRBV7-2 to TRBJ1-6. Looked up from germline, CDR1 is SGHTA and CDR2 is FQGNSA. The CDR3 runs 15 residues. CDR3 amino acids: CASSLTRRNNSPLHF.

V gene TRBV20-1 combines with J gene TRBJ2-3; TCRdb returns TRBD2, unconfirmable since there is no DNA. The germline V gene has CDR1 DFQATT and CDR2 SNEGSKA (reference sequence). The length of the CDR3 is 17 residues. The CDR3 here is CSATGTSGRISTDTQYF.

The J gene is TRBJ2-5, the V gene TRBV2. This CDR3 has 13 residues. The germline V gene encodes CDR1 SNHLY and CDR2 FYNNEI. The CDR3 loop is CASSDEGDWTQYF.

The V call is TRBV5-1, the J call TRBJ1-4. The germline V gene has CDR1 SGHRS and CDR2 YFSETQ. The length of the CDR3 is 15 residues. CDR3 amino acids: CASSLRPATNEKLFF.

J is TRBJ1-1 and V is TRBV3-1; TCRdb proposes TRBD1, but this gene call is untestable without DNA. Germline V gene sequence: CDR1 LGHDT, CDR2 YNNKEL (reference sequence). The CDR3 runs to 13 residues. Here the CDR3 reads CASSQASVGGAFF.

J is TRBJ1-4 and V is TRBV7-2; TCRdb outputs TRBD1, but without DNA this stays unchecked. The CDR3 runs to 14 residues. Germline V gene sequence: CDR1 SGHTA, CDR2 FQGNSA. The CDR3 region is CASSTGPTNEKLFF.

The rearrangement uses TRBV29-1 and TRBJ2-4; with no DNA, the TCRdb D assignment of TRBD1 cannot be verified. In germline, CDR1 is SQVTM, CDR2 ANQGSEA. This CDR3 is built from 13 residues. This chain's CDR3 is CSVRDRGKNIQYF.

The genes are TRBV10-3 and TRBJ1-1; TCRdb proposes TRBD1, but this gene call is untestable without DNA. Germline assignment: CDR1 ENHRY and CDR2 SYGVKD. The CDR3 length is 15 residues. The CDR3: CAISRRGSSDTEAFF.

The rearrangement links TRBV9 to TRBJ1-1; TCRdb's D call, TRBD1, is unchecked because there is no DNA. The length of the CDR3 is 16 residues. Germline V lookup: CDR1 SGDLS, CDR2 YYNGEE. Here the CDR3 reads CASSISGTDFNTEAFF.

The CDR3 sequence is CASSVILAGPTSEQFF. The rearrangement links TRBV11-1 to TRBJ2-1; without DNA, the TCRdb call of TRBD2 cannot be checked. CDR3 length: 16 residues. CDR1 is SGHAT and CDR2 is FQDESV in the germline V gene (reference sequence).

V gene TRBV12-3 or TRBV12-4 combines with J gene TRBJ2-5; lacking DNA, the TRBD1 call made by TCRdb goes unchecked. CDR3 length equals 12 residues. This chain's CDR3 is CASSLNTGTQYF.

This chain connects TRBV6-6 to TRBJ2-2. The CDR3 has 16 amino acids. Looked up from germline, CDR1 is MNHNY and CDR2 is SVGAGI (reference sequence). The chain's CDR3 is CASSYSVATNTGELFF.

The chain links TRBV6-6 to TRBJ1-2; TCRdb indicates TRBD1, and absent DNA this call remains unverified. Germline V CDR1 and CDR2: MNHNY, SVGAGI (reference sequence). CDR3 length: 13 amino acids. The CDR3 loop is CASSQGQIYGYTF.

The chain has TRBV4-1 and TRBJ2-3. Germline V lookup: CDR1 MGHRA, CDR2 YSYEKL. This CDR3 is 15 amino acids long. Here the CDR3 reads CASSFGPEDTDTQYF.

The rearrangement links TRBV4-1 to TRBJ2-1. This CDR3 is 15 amino acids long. Germline values: CDR1 MGHRA, CDR2 YSYEKL. CDR3 protein: CASSQESWSYNEQFF.

The chain joins TRBV5-1 to TRBJ2-1; without DNA, the TCRdb call of TRBD2 cannot be checked. CDR1 and CDR2 (germline): SGHRS, YFSETQ. This CDR3 is 15 amino acids long. This CDR3 is CASSSEARPNNEQFF.